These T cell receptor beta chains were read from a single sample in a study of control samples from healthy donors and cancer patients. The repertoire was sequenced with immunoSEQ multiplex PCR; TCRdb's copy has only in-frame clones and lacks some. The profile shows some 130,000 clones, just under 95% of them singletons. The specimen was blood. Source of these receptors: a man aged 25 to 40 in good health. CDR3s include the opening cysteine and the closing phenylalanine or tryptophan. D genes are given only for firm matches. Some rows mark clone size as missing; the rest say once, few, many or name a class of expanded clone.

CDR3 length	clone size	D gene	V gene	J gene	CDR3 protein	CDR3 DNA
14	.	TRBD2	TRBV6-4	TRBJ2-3	CASSERGGPDTQYF	TGTGCCAGCAGTGAGCGGGGGGGCCCAGATACGCAGTATTTT
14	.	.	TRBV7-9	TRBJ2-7	CASSPRGATYEQYF	TGTGCCAGCAGCCCCCGGGGCGCTACCTACGAGCAGTACTTC
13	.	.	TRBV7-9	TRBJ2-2	CASSPQITGELFF	TGTGCCAGCAGCCCACAGATCACCGGGGAGCTGTTTTTT
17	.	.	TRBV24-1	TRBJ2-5	CATSDQGAGQSKETQYF	TGTGCCACCAGTGATCAAGGGGCCGGACAGTCTAAAGAGACCCAGTACTTC
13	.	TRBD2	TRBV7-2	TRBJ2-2	CASSKRGTGELFF	TGTGCCAGCAGCAAGCGGGGGACCGGGGAGCTGTTTTTT
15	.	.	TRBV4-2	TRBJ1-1	CASSQETAMNTEAFF	TGTGCCAGCAGCCAGGAGACAGCCATGAACACTGAAGCTTTCTTT
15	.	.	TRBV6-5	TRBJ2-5	CASSYNRGDGKTQYF	TGTGCCAGCAGTTATAATCGGGGTGACGGGAAGACCCAGTACTTC
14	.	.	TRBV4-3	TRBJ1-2	CASSPSALTGGYTF	TGCGCCAGCAGCCCCTCAGCCCTTACGGGGGGCTACACCTTC
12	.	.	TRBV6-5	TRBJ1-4	CASSLSNEKLFF	TGTGCCAGCAGCCTTTCAAATGAAAAACTGTTTTTT
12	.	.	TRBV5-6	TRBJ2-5	CASSGRGETQYF	TGTGCCAGCAGCGGACGGGGAGAGACCCAGTACTTC
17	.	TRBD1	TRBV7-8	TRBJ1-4	CASSLGRQGADNEKLFF	TGTGCCAGCAGCTTAGGGCGACAGGGGGCTGATAATGAAAAACTGTTTTTT
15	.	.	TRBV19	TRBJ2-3	CASRSSGGRRDTQYF	TGTGCCAGCCGTTCCTCCGGGGGCCGACGAGATACGCAGTATTTT
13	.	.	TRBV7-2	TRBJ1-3	CASTMPGGNTIYF	TGTGCCAGCACGATGCCGGGAGGAAACACCATATATTTT
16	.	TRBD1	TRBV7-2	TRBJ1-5	CASSLVGAGGFQPQHF	TGTGCCAGCAGCTTAGTAGGGGCAGGGGGATTTCAGCCCCAGCATTTT
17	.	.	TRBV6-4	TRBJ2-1	CASSDSGNVGSYNEQFF	TGTGCCAGCAGTGACTCGGGGAATGTGGGGTCCTACAATGAGCAGTTCTTC
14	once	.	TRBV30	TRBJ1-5	CAWSVGDSNQPQHF	TGTGCCTGGAGTGTAGGGGACAGCAATCAGCCCCAGCATTTT
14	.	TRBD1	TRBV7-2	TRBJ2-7	CASSLSGGSYEQYF	TGTGCCAGCAGCTTATCAGGGGGCTCCTACGAGCAGTACTTC
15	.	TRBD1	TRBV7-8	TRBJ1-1	CASSLETGVWTEAFF	TGTGCCAGCAGCTTAGAGACAGGGGTTTGGACTGAAGCTTTCTTT
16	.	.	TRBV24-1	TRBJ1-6	CATSGPDSQDNSPLHF	TGTGCCACCAGTGGCCCGGACAGCCAAGATAATTCACCCCTCCACTTT
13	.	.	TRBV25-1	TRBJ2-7	CASRWGASYEQYF	TGTGCCAGCAGGTGGGGAGCCTCCTACGAGCAGTACTTC
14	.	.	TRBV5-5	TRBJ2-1	CASSPRQGWNEQFF	TGTGCCAGCAGCCCCCGGCAGGGGTGGAATGAGCAGTTCTTC
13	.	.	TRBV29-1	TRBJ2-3	CSVRKVDNPTQYF	TGCAGCGTTCGGAAGGTGGATAACCCTACGCAGTATTTT
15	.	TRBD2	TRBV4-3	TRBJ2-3	CASSPQGGGMNTQYF	TGCGCCAGCAGCCCCCAGGGCGGGGGGATGAATACGCAGTATTTT
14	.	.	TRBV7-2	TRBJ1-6	CASSSLAGDSPLHF	TGTGCCAGCAGTTCTCTAGCGGGTGATTCACCCCTCCACTTT
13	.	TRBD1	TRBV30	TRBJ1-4	CAWEGTGGEKLFF	TGTGCCTGGGAAGGGACAGGGGGGGAAAAACTGTTTTTT
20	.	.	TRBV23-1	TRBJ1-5	CASSQSQGPTLVFSNQPQHF	TGCGCCAGCAGTCAATCCCAGGGACCGACGCTGGTCTTTAGCAATCAGCCCCAGCATTTT
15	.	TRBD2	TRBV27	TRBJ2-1	CASSLAGGLYNEQFF	TGTGCCAGCAGTTTAGCGGGGGGATTATACAATGAGCAGTTCTTC
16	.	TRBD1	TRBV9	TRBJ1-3	CASSVGTASSGNTIYF	TGTGCCAGCAGCGTTGGGACAGCCTCCTCTGGAAACACCATATATTTT
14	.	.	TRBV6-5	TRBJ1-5	CASRPGQQHQPQHF	TGTGCCAGCAGGCCGGGCCAACAACATCAGCCCCAGCATTTT
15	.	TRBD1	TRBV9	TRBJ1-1	CASSGGTGMDTEAFF	TGTGCCAGCAGCGGAGGGACAGGTATGGACACTGAAGCTTTCTTT
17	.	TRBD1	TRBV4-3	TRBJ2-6	CASSEIEGATGANVLTF	TGCGCCAGCAGCGAGATAGAGGGGGCTACAGGGGCCAACGTCCTGACTTTC
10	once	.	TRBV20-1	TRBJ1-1	CSAERVRAFF	TGCAGTGCCGAGAGGGTTAGAGCTTTCTTT
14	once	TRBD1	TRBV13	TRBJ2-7	CASSFLTGDYEQYF	TGTGCCAGCAGCTTCTTGACAGGGGATTACGAGCAGTACTTC
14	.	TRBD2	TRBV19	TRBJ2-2	CASRTSGGAGELFF	TGTGCCAGTAGAACTAGCGGGGGGGCCGGGGAGCTGTTTTTT
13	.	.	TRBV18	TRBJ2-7	CASSPIPNYEQYF	TGTGCCAGCTCACCCATCCCAAACTACGAGCAGTACTTC
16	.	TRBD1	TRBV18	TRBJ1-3	CASSPFGTGDGNTIYF	TGTGCCAGCTCACCTTTCGGGACAGGGGACGGAAACACCATATATTTT
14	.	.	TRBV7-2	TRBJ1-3	CASSLWGGGNTIYF	TGTGCCAGCAGCTTATGGGGTGGTGGAAACACCATATATTTT
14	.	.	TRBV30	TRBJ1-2	CACTRDTVDYGYTF	TGTGCCTGCACGCGGGATACGGTGGACTATGGCTACACCTTC
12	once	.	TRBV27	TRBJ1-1	CASGTGWTEAFF	TGTGCCAGCGGTACAGGGTGGACTGAAGCTTTCTTT
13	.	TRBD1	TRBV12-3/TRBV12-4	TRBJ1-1	CASSLQGVTEAFF	TGTGCCAGCAGTCTACAGGGGGTCACTGAAGCTTTCTTT
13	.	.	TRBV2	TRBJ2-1	CASSGEIYNEQFF	TGTGCCAGCAGTGGGGAAATTTACAATGAGCAGTTCTTC
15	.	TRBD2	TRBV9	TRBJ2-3	CASSVRLAAGDTQYF	TGTGCCAGCAGCGTAAGACTAGCAGCAGGGGATACGCAGTATTTT
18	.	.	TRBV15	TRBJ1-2	CATSSESGMWFRNYGYTF	TGTGCCACCAGCTCAGAGAGTGGTATGTGGTTTCGTAACTATGGCTACACCTTC
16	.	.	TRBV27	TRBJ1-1	CASSLSRLGASPEAFF	TGTGCCAGCAGTTTATCCCGGCTGGGCGCAAGCCCTGAAGCTTTCTTT
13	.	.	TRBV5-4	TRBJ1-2	CASSGTLNYGYTF	TGTGCCAGCAGCGGGACACTTAACTATGGCTACACCTTC
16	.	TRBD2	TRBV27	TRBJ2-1	CASSLSLAGSYNEQFF	TGTGCCAGCAGTCTTTCACTAGCGGGCTCCTACAATGAGCAGTTCTTC
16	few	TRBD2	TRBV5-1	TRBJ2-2	CASSFTLAGNTGELFF	TGCGCCAGCAGCTTTACTCTAGCGGGCAACACCGGGGAGCTGTTTTTT
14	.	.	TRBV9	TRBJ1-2	CASSLGRINYGYTF	TGTGCCAGCAGCTTAGGACGGATTAACTATGGCTACACCTTC
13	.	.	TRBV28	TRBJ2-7	CASGGHIPYEQYF	TGTGCCAGCGGGGGACACATCCCCTACGAGCAGTACTTC
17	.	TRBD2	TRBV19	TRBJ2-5	CASSIGRGLAGQETQYF	TGTGCCAGTAGTATAGGCCGAGGACTAGCGGGTCAAGAGACCCAGTACTTC
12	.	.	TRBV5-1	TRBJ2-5	CASSLSWETQYF	TGCGCCAGCAGCTTGAGCTGGGAGACCCAGTACTTC
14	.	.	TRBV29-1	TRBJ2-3	CSVEGGENTDTQYF	TGCAGCGTTGAAGGCGGGGAGAACACAGATACGCAGTATTTT
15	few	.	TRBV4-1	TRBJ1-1	CASSQGRGGGTEAFF	TGCGCCAGCAGCCAGGGGCGAGGGGGGGGCACTGAAGCTTTCTTT
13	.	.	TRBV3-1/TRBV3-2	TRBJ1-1	CASSPSGTAEAFF	TGTGCCAGCAGCCCCTCTGGGACCGCTGAAGCTTTCTTT
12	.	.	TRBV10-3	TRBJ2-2	CATSGSTGELFF	TGTGCCACCTCAGGGTCCACCGGGGAGCTGTTTTTT
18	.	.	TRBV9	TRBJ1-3	CASSVGAPQVLSGNTIYF	TGTGCCAGCAGCGTGGGGGCACCACAGGTCCTCTCTGGAAACACCATATATTTT
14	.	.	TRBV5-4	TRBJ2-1	CASTSRGGPIEQFF	TGTGCCAGCACCTCTAGGGGGGGGCCCATTGAGCAGTTCTTC
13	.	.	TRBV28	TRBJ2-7	CASSFFRTYEQYF	TGTGCCAGCAGTTTTTTCCGGACCTACGAGCAGTACTTC
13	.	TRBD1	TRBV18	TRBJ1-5	CASSLDRDQPQHF	TGTGCCAGCTCACTCGACAGGGATCAGCCCCAGCATTTT